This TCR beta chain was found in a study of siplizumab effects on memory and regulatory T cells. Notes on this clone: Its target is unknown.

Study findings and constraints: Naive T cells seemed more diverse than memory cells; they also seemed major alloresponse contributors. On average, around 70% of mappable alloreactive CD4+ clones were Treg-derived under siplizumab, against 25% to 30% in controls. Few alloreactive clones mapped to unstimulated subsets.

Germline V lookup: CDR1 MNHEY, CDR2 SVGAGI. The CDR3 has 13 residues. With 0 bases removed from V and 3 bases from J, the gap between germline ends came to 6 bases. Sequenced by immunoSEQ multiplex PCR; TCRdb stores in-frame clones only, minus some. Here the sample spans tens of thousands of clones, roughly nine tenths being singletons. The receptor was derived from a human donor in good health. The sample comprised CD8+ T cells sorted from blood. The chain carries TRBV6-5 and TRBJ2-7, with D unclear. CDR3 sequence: CASSYSGNYEQYF. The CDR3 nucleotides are TGTGCCAGCAGTTACTCGGGCAACTACGAGCAGTACTTC.